This TCR beta chain was identified during a study of T cell clonality in common variable immunodeficiency. This clone was observed at least ten times. Its antigen is undetermined. Read data end 3 residues before the CDR3 end; the end is taken from the germline J gene. Each donor provided about 4.5 to 8.5 ml of heparinized whole blood. Only in-frame clones appear in the TCRdb table, and some are missing; sequencing was by immunoSEQ multiplex PCR. This sample comprises tens of thousands of clones, none seen once only. Study-level points and caveats: Compared with healthy controls, CVID subjects showed increased TCRbeta clonality, mostly in about a third. CVID subjects shared fewer TCRbeta clones than healthy controls did. T cell subpopulation sequencing would be needed to explain CVID clonality.

Germline assignment: CDR1 SGHRS and CDR2 YFSETQ. The CDR3 totals 15 residues. V lost 0 bases, J lost 4 bases, and 14 bases lay in between. This rearrangement joins TRBV5-1 to TRBJ2-7; tentative D call: TRBD2 (5 bases). The sequenced material came from peripheral blood mononuclear cells. The TCR originated in a person aged 18 to 70 in good health. Here the CDR3 reads CASSLVSSSQYEQYF. The part of the CDR3 DNA that was read is TGCGCCAGCAGCTTGGTGTCTAGCTCTCAGTACGAG.